These T cell receptor beta chains were read from a single sample in a study of T cell changes during pregnancy in multiple sclerosis. Produced via immunoSEQ multiplex PCR; TCRdb's table is partial and in-frame only. The table has some 99,000 clones, around 92% seen once; the top ten hold about 2%. Sequencing was performed on peripheral blood, taken after pregnancy. Receptors originate from a female donor in good health, enrolled as a control in a pregnancy study. Both conserved end residues are part of each CDR3. Each record gives: J gene, V gene, clone size, D gene, CDR3 DNA, CDR3 protein. D genes are given only for firm matches. Size is stated for part of the rows, as once, few or many counts, or as a class when the clone is expanded.

TRBJ1-4	TRBV4-1	NA	NA	TGCGCCAGCAGCCAAGGCCACAAAAGTAATGAAAAACTGTTTTTT	CASSQGHKSNEKLFF
TRBJ2-7	TRBV12-5	NA	NA	TGTGCTAGTGGTTTGGTGGAGGGCCATATGACCACCTCCTACGAGCAGTACTTC	CASGLVEGHMTTSYEQYF
TRBJ2-2	TRBV4-1	NA	NA	TGCGCCAGCAGGGCTAACACCGGGGAGCTGTTTTTT	CASRANTGELFF
TRBJ1-4	TRBV11-2	NA	NA	TGTGCCAGCAGCTTAGGTACAACTAATGAAAAACTGTTTTTT	CASSLGTTNEKLFF
TRBJ2-2	TRBV29-1	NA	NA	TGCAGTGTCCTTGGGCCGGGGATCACCGGGGAGCTGTTTTTT	CSVLGPGITGELFF
TRBJ1-2	TRBV7-8	NA	TRBD1	TGTGCCAGCAGAGACGGGACAGACTATGGCTACACCTTC	CASRDGTDYGYTF
TRBJ2-1	TRBV9	NA	NA	TGTGCCAGCAGCGTAGATCCGGGAGTAGGTGAGCAGTTCTTC	CASSVDPGVGEQFF
TRBJ1-1	TRBV28	NA	NA	TGTGCCAGCGGCACGGGGAACACTGAAGCTTTCTTT	CASGTGNTEAFF
TRBJ2-1	TRBV11-2	NA	NA	TGTGCCAGCAGCTCGAACAGGGATGAGCAGTTCTTC	CASSSNRDEQFF
TRBJ2-7	TRBV6-6	few	TRBD2	TGTGCCATGAGTAGCGGGAGATCCTCCGAGCAGTACTTC	CAMSSGRSSEQYF